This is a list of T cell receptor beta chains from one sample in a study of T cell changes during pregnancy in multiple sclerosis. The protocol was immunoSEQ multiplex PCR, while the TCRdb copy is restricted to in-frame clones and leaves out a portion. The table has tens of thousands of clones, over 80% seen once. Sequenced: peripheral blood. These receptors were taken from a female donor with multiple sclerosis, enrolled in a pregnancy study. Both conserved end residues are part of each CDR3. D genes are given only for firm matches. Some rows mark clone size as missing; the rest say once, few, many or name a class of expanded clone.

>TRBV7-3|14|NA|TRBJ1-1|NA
TGTGCCAGCAGCTTAACTGGGTCGGAAATCGAAGCTTTCTTT
CASSLTGSEIEAFF
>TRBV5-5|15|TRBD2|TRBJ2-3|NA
TGTGCCAGCAGCTTCAGCGGGGTTGAAGCAGATACGCAGTATTTT
CASSFSGVEADTQYF
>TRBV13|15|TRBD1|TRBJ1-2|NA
TGTGCCAGCAGCACCACGACAGGGTCTAACTATGGCTACACCTTC
CASSTTTGSNYGYTF
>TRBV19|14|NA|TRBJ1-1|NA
TGTGCCAGTAGTTCCGGGGCCGGGAACACTGAAGCTTTCTTT
CASSSGAGNTEAFF
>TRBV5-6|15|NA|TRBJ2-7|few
TGTGCCAGCAGCTTGTCTGGAACAGATGCTAGGGAGCAGTACTTC
CASSLSGTDAREQYF
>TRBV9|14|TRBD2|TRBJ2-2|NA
TGTGCCAGCACCTCTAGCGGATCCGCCGGGGAGCTGTTTTTT
CASTSSGSAGELFF
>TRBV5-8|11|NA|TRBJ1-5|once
TGTGCCAGCAGCTTGATCCAGCCCCAGCATTTT
CASSLIQPQHF
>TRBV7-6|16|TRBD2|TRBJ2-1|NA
TGTGCCAGCAGTTATCCCTCCACTAGCGGCTACAATGAGCAGTTCTTC
CASSYPSTSGYNEQFF
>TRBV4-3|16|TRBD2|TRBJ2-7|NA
TGCGCCAGCAGCCCCGCGGCTAGCGGGAACTACTACGAGCAGTACTTC
CASSPAASGNYYEQYF
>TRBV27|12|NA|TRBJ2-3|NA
TGTGCCAGCAGTTTATACCCCCCGGCGCAGTATTTT
CASSLYPPAQYF
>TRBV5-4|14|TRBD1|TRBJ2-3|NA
TGTGCCAGCAGCCGCGACAGGGTCTCAGATACGCAGTATTTT
CASSRDRVSDTQYF
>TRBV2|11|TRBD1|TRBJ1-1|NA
TGTGCCAGGCAACAGGGGGAGGAAGCTTTCTTT
CARQQGEEAFF
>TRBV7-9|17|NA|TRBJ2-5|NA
TGTGCCAGCAGCCTCAGGGATAGCGGAGCCAACCAAGAGACCCAGTACTTC
CASSLRDSGANQETQYF
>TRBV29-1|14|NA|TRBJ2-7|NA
TGCAGCGTTGCGTCCGCGATCGAAGCCTACGAGCAGTACTTC
CSVASAIEAYEQYF
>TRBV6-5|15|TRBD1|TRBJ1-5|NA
TGTGCCAGCAGCGCCGCGGCAGGGGGCCGTCAGCCCCAGCATTTT
CASSAAAGGRQPQHF
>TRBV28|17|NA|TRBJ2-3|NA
TGTGCCAGCAGTTTGGATAGACAGGCCGGATTGGCAGATACGCAGTATTTT
CASSLDRQAGLADTQYF
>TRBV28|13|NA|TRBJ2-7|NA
TGTGCCAGCAGTTTCGGGGATAAGGGCGAGCAGTACTTC
CASSFGDKGEQYF
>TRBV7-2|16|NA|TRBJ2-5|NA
TGTGCCAGCAGTCCCGGACAGACTTTCTATCAAGAGACCCAGTACTTC
CASSPGQTFYQETQYF
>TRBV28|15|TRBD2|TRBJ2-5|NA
TGTGCCAGCCATCAATTAGCGGGAGTCGGTGAGACCCAGTACTTC
CASHQLAGVGETQYF